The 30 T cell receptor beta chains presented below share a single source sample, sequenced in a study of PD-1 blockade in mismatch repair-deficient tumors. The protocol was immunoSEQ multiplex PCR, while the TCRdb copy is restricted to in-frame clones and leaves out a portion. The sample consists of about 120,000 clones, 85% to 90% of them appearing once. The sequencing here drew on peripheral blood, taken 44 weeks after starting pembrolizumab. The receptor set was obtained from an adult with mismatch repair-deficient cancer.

The CDR3 loop reads CASTWGSTNEKLFF. The DNA for the CDR3 is TGTGCCAGCACCTGGGGGAGCACTAATGAAAAACTGTTTTTT. V usage is TRBV6-6 and J usage is TRBJ1-4, with D possibly matching TRBD1 (5 bases). Trimming pared 7 bases from V and 2 bases from J, leaving 11 bases between. The CDR3 extends over 14 amino acids. CDR1 is MNHNY, CDR2 SVGAGI, per germline (reference sequence).

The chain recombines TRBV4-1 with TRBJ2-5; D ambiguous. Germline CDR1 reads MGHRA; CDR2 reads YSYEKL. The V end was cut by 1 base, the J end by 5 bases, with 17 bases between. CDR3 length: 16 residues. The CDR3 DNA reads TGCGCCAGCAGCCAAGCCCCACTTCGGCCCTTGGAGACCCAGTACTTC. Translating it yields CASSQAPLRPLETQYF.

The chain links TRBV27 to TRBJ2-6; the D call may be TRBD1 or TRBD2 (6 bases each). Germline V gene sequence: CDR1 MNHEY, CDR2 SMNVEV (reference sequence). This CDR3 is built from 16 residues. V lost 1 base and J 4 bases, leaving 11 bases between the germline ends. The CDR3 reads CASSLWGALGANVLTF. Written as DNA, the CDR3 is TGTGCCAGCAGTTTATGGGGGGCGCTGGGGGCCAACGTCCTGACTTTC.

For the CDR3, the DNA is TGCGCCAGCAGCTCCGACAGGGGAAGTACTGAAGCTTTCTTT. The encoded protein is CASSSDRGSTEAFF. This chain joins TRBV5-1 and TRBJ1-1; TRBD1 agrees at 8 bases. CDR1 and CDR2 from the germline V gene are SGHRS and YFSETQ. CDR3 length: 14 amino acids. V gave up 3 bases and J gave up 5 bases; unmatched junction bases: 6.

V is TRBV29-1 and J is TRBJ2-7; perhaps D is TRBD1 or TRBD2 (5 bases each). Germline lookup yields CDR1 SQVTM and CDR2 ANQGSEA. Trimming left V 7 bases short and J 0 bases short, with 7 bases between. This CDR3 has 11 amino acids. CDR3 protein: CSAGTSYEQYF. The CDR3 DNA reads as TGCAGCGCGGGGACCTCCTACGAGCAGTACTTC.

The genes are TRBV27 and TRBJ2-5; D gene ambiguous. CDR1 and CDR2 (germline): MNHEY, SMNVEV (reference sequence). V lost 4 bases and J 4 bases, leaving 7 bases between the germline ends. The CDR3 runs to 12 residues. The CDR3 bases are TGTGCCAGCAGTTCCTCGCGAGAGACCCAGTACTTC. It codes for CASSSSRETQYF.

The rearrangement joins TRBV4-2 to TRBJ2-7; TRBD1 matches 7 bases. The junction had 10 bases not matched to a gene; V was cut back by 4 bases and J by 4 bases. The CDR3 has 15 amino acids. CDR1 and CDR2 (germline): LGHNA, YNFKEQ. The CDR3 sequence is CASSPAPGGRYEQYF. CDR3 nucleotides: TGTGCCAGCAGCCCAGCACCAGGGGGTAGGTACGAGCAGTACTTC.

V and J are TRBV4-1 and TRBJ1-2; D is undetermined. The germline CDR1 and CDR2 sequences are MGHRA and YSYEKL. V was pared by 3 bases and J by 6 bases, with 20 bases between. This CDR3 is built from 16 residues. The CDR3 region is CASSHSSRLNAHGYTF. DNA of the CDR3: TGCGCCAGCAGCCACAGCAGCAGACTCAATGCCCATGGCTACACCTTC.

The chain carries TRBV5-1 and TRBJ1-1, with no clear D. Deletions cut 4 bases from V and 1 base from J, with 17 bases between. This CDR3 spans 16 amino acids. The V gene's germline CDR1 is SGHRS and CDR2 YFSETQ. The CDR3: CASSIWESGRNTEAFF. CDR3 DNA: TGCGCCAGCAGCATTTGGGAATCGGGGAGGAACACTGAAGCTTTCTTT.

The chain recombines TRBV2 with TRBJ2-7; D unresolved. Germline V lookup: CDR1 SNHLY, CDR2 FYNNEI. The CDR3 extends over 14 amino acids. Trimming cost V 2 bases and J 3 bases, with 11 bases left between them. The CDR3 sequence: CASSELPSYYEQYF. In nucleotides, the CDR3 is TGTGCCAGCAGTGAACTGCCTAGTTACTACGAGCAGTACTTC.

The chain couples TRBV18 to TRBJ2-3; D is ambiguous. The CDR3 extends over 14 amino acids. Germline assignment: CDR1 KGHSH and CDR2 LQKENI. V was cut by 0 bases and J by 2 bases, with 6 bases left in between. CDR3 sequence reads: CASSPPHSTDTQYF. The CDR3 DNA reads TGTGCCAGCTCACCACCTCACTCCACAGATACGCAGTATTTT.

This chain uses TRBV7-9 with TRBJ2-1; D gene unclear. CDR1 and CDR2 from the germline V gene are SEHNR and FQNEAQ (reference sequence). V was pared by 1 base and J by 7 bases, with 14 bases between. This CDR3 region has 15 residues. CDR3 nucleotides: TGTGCCAGCAGCTTAGTCGGTCGATATGGTAATGAGCAGTTCTTC. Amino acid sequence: CASSLVGRYGNEQFF.

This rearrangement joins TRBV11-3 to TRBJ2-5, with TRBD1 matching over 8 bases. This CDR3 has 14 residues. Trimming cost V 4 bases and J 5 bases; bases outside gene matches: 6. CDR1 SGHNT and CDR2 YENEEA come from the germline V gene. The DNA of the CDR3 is TGTGCCAGCAGCTCGACAGGGGCTTGGGAGACCCAGTACTTC. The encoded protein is CASSSTGAWETQYF.

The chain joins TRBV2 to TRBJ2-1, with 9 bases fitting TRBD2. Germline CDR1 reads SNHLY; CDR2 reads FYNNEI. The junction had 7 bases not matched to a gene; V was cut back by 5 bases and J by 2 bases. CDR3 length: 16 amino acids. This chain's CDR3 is CASSHSGSKAYNEQFF. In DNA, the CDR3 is TGTGCCAGCAGTCATAGCGGGAGTAAAGCCTACAATGAGCAGTTCTTC.

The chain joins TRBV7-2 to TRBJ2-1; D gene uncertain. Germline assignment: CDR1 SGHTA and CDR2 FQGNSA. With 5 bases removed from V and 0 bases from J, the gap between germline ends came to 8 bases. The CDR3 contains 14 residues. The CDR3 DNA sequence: TGTGCCAGCAGCCTGACGAGCTCCTACAATGAGCAGTTCTTC. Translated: CASSLTSSYNEQFF. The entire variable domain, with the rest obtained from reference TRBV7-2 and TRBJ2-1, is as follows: GAGVSQSPSNKVTEKGKDVELRCDPISGHTALYWYRQSLGQGLEFLIYFQGNSAPDKSGLPSDRFSAERTGGSVSTLTIQRTQQEDSAVYLCASSLTSSYNEQFFGPGTRLTVL.

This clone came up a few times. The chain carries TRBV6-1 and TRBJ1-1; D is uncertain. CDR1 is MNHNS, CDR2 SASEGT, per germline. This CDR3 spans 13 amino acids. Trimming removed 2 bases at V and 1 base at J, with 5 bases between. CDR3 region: CASSESENTEAFF. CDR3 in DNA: TGTGCCAGCAGTGAATCAGAGAACACTGAAGCTTTCTTT.

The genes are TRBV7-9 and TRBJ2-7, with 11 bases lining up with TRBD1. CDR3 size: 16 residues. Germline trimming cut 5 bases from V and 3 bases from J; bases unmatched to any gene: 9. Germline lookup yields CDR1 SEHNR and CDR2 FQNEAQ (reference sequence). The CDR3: CASSHVFGTGGYEQYF. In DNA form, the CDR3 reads TGTGCCAGCAGCCATGTATTCGGGACAGGGGGCTACGAGCAGTACTTC.

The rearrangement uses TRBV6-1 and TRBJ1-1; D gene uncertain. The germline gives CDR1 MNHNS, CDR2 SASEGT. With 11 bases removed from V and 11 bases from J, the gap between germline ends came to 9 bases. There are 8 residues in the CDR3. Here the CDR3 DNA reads TGTGCCGCGGGTAGGGCTTTCTTT. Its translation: CAAGRAFF.

CDR3 protein: CSARKSETQYF. CDR3 DNA: TGCAGTGCGCGGAAGTCCGAGACCCAGTACTTC. This chain uses TRBV20-1 with TRBJ2-5; D remains ambiguous. The length of the CDR3 is 11 residues. V lost 6 bases and J 5 bases, leaving 10 bases between the germline ends. Germline lookup yields CDR1 DFQATT and CDR2 SNEGSKA (reference sequence).

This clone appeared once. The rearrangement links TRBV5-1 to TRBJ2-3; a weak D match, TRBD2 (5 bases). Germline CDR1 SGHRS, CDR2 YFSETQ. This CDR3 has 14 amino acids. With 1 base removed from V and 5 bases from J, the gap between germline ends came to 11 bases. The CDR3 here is CASSLSSNEDTQYF. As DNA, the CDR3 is TGCGCCAGCAGCTTGTCTAGCAACGAAGATACGCAGTATTTT.

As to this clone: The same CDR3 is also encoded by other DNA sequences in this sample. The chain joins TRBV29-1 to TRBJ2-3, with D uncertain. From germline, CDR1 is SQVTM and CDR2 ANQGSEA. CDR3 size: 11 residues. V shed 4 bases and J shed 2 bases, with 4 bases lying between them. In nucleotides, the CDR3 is TGCAGCGTTGTATCCACAGATACGCAGTATTTT. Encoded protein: CSVVSTDTQYF.

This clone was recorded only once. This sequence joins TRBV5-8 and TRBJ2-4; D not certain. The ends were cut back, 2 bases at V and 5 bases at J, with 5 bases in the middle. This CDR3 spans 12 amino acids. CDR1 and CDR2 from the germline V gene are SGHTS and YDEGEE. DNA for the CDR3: TGTGCCAGCAGCTTTGTGGAAAACATTCAGTACTTC. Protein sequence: CASSFVENIQYF.

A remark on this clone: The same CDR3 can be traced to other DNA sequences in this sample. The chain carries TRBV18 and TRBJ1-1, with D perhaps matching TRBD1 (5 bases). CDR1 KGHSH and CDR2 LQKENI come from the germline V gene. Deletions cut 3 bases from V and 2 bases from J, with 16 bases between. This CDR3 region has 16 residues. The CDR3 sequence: CASSPRGGGSNTEAFF. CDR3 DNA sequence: TGTGCCAGCTCACCCCGGGGGGGAGGCAGCAACACTGAAGCTTTCTTT.

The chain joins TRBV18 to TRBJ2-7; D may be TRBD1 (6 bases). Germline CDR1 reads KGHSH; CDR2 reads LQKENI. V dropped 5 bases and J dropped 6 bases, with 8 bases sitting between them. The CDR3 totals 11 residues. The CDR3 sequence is CASSSGVEQYF. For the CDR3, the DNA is TGTGCCAGCTCATCAGGGGTCGAGCAGTACTTC.

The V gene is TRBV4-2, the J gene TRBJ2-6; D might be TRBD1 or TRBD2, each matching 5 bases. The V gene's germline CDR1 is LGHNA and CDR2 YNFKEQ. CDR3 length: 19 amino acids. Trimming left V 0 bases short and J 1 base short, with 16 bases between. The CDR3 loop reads CASSQDPGRHFSGANVLTF. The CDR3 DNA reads TGTGCCAGCAGCCAAGACCCGGGACGGCACTTTTCTGGGGCCAACGTCCTGACTTTC.

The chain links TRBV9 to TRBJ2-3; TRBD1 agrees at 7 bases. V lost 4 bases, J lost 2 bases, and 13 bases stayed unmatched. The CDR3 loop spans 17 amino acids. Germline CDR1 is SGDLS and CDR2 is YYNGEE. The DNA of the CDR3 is TGTGCCAGCAGCTCCTCCGGATCCGGGACAGCCACAGATACGCAGTATTTT. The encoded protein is CASSSSGSGTATDTQYF.

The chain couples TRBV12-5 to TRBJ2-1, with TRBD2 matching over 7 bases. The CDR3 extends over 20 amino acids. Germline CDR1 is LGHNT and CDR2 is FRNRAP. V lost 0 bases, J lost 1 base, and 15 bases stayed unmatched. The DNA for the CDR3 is TGTGCTAGTGGTTTGGTACTAGGGAGGGCCAATACGTTTTCCTACAATGAGCAGTTCTTC. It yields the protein CASGLVLGRANTFSYNEQFF.

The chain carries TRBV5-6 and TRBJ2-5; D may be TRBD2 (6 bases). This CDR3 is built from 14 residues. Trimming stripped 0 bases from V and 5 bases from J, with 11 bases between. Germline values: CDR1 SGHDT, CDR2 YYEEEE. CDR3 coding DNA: TGTGCCAGCAGCTTGGTGGGGGGAGCGGAGACCCAGTACTTC. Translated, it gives CASSLVGGAETQYF. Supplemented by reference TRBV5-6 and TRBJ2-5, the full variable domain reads DAGVTQSPTHLIKTRGQQVTLRCSPKSGHDTVSWYQQALGQGPQFIFQYYEEEERQRGNFPDRFSGHQFPNYSSELNVNALLLGDSALYLCASSLVGGAETQYFGPGTRLLVL.

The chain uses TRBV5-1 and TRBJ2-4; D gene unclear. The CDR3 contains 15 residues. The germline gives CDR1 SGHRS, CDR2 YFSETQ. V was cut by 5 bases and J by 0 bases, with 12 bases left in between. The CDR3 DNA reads TGCGCCAGCAGGGACGGTGGTCTAGCCAAAAACATTCAGTACTTC. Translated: CASRDGGLAKNIQYF.

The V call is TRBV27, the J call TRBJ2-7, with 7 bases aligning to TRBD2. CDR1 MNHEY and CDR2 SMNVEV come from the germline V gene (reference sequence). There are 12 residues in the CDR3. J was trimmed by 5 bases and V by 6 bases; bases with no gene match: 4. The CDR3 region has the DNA TGTGCCAGCAGGGGAGGGGCCCACGAGCAGTACTTC. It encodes CASRGGAHEQYF.